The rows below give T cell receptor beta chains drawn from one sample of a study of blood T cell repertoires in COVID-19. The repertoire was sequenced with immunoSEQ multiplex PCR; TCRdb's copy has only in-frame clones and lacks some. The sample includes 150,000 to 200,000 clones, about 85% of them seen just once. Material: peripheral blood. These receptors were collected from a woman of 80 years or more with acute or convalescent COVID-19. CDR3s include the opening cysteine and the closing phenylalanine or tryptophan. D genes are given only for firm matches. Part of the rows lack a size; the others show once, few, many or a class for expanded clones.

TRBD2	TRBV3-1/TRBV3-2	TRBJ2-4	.	CASSQVGGVTKNIQYF	TGTGCCAGCAGCCAAGTCGGGGGGGTTACCAAAAACATTCAGTACTTC
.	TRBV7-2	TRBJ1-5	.	CASSLYGGARDQPQHF	TGTGCCAGCAGCTTGTACGGGGGGGCACGCGATCAGCCCCAGCATTTT
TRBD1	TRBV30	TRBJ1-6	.	CAWSGGDSNSPLHF	TGTGCCTGGAGTGGTGGGGACAGTAATTCACCCCTCCACTTT
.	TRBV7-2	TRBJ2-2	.	CASSLGARNTGELFF	TGTGCCAGCAGCTTAGGAGCGAGGAACACCGGGGAGCTGTTTTTT
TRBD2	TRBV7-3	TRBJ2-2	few	CASSLSSGTGTGELFF	TGTGCCAGCAGCCTCTCTAGCGGGACGGGCACCGGGGAGCTGTTTTTT
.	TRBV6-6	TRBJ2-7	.	CASKKTAYEQYF	TGTGCCAGCAAAAAGACAGCCTACGAGCAGTACTTC
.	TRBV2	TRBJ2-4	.	CASSERQGIGKNIQYF	TGTGCCAGCAGTGAGCGCCAGGGGATTGGCAAAAACATTCAGTACTTC
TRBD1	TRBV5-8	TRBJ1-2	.	CASSQTDRGYGYTF	TGTGCCAGCAGCCAAACCGACAGGGGCTATGGCTACACCTTC
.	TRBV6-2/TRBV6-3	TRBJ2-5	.	CASSRDTEETQYF	TGTGCCAGCAGTAGGGACACGGAAGAGACCCAGTACTTC
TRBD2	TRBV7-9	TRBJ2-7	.	CASGSGRAYEQYF	TGTGCCAGCGGAAGCGGGAGGGCCTACGAGCAGTACTTC
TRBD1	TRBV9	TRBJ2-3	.	CASSVSRDRGLDTQYF	TGTGCCAGCAGCGTGAGCCGGGACAGGGGGCTAGATACGCAGTATTTT
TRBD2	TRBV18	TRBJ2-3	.	CASSRDGGGTDTQYF	TGTGCCAGCTCACGCGACGGGGGAGGGACAGATACGCAGTATTTT
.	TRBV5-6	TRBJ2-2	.	CASSEKRPGELFF	TGTGCCAGCAGCGAAAAGAGGCCCGGGGAGCTGTTTTTT
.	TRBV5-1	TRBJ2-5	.	CASSSGSAGVGETQYF	TGCGCCAGCAGCTCGGGATCGGCTGGGGTGGGAGAGACCCAGTACTTC
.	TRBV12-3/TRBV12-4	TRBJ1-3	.	CASSLGTGNTIYF	TGTGCCAGCAGTTTAGGGACAGGAAACACCATATATTTT
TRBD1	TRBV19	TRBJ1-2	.	CASHGPQGGSYGYTF	TGTGCCAGCCACGGACCTCAGGGGGGTAGCTATGGCTACACCTTC
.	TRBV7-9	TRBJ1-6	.	CASSRDILNSPLHF	TGTGCCAGCAGCCGGGACATCCTTAATTCACCCCTCCACTTT
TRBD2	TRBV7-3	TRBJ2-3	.	CASSQSGGSDTQYF	TGTGCCAGCAGCCAGTCGGGGGGATCAGATACGCAGTATTTT
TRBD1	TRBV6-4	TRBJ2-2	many	CASSPGQGADAGELFF	TGTGCCAGCAGTCCTGGACAGGGGGCGGATGCCGGGGAGCTGTTTTTT
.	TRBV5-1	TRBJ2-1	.	CASSLEGGWDEQFF	TGCGCCAGCAGCTTGGAAGGCGGGTGGGATGAGCAGTTCTTC